This T cell receptor (beta chain) is from a study of OX40 agonist ivuxolimab in advanced cancers. Blood was sampled at baseline, cycle 4 day 1, and cycle 7 day 1. Regarding this clone: In the same sample, other DNA sequences code for this CDR3.

J gave up 4 bases and V 3 bases, and 2 bases lay outside the gene matches. The length of the CDR3 is 14 residues. CDR1 and CDR2 from the germline V gene are MNHNS and SASEGT. Clones were read by immunoSEQ multiplex PCR, and TCRdb kept only the in-frame ones, dropping some. The sample lists 75,000 to 80,000 clones; about 84% were seen once. The chain has TRBV6-1 and TRBJ2-1; 8 positions agree with TRBD2. Sample: CD4+ or CD8+ T cells sorted from blood, taken in a trial of the OX40 agonist ivuxolimab. The TCR was taken from an adult with an advanced solid tumor such as melanoma, head and neck, liver or kidney cancer. CDR3 amino acids: CASSEVAGYNEQFF. CDR3 sequence (DNA): TGTGCCAGCAGTGAGGTAGCGGGGTACAATGAGCAGTTCTTC.